This T cell receptor (beta chain) derives from a study of glioma-infiltrating T cells. V was shortened by 2 bases and J by 3 bases, with 14 bases between the two germline ends. From germline, CDR1 is SGHNT and CDR2 YENEEA. The CDR3 is 16 residues long. This clonotype has ten or more counts. TCR alpha and beta CDR3 regions were amplified from RNA using iRepertoire nested multiplex PCR. Tissue mRNA or PBMC total RNA, about 85-400 ng, went into one-step reverse transcription and amplification. One entry per CDR3 protein results from TCRdb running MiXCR on the multiplex PCR reads. The sample lists more than 90,000 distinct CDR3 sequences, roughly 40% occurring once.

The sample taken for sequencing was glioma tissue, nonneoplastic brain tissue, or PBMCs (not recorded which). The sequence was obtained from a human donor with low-grade glioma or glioblastoma, undergoing nonglioma brain surgery, or in good health (not recorded which). V is TRBV11-3 and J is TRBJ1-5; D possibly corresponds to TRBD1 (6 bases). The CDR3 sequence is CASSLSGTRNNQPQHF. CDR3 nucleotides: TGTGCCAGCAGCTTATCCGGGACAAGGAACAATCAGCCCCAGCATTTT.